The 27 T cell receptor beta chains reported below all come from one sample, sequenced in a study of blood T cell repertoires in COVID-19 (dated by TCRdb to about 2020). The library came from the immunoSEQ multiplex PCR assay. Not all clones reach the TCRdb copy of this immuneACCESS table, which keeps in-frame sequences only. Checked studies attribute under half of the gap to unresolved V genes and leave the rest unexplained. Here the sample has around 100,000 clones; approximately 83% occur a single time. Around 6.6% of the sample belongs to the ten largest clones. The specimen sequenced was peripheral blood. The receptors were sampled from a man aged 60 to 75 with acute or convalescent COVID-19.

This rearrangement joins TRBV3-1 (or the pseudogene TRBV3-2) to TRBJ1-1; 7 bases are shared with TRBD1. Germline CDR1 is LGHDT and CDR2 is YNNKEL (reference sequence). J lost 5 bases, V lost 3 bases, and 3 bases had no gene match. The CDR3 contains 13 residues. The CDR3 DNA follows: TGTGCCAGCAGCCACAGGGGGAGTACTGAAGCTTTCTTT. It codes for CASSHRGSTEAFF.

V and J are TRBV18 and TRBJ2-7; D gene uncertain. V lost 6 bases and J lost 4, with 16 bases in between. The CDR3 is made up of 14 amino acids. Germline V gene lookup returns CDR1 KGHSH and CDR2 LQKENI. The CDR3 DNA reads TGTGCCAGCTCCCCCGGCGGAGCAAATTACGAGCAGTACTTC. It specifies CASSPGGANYEQYF. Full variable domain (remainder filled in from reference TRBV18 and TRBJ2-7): NAGVMQNPRHLVRRRGQEARLRCSPMKGHSHVYWYRQLPEEGLKFMVYLQKENIIDESGMPKERFSAEFPKEGPSILRIQQVVRGDSAAYFCASSPGGANYEQYFGPGTRLTVT.

The CDR3 sequence: CASRRLAGASTDTQYF. The CDR3 DNA follows: TGTGCCAGCAGACGACTAGCGGGGGCTAGCACAGATACGCAGTATTTT. This chain connects TRBV7-2 to TRBJ2-3, with 12 bases identical to TRBD2. The CDR3 is 16 residues long. The V gene's germline CDR1 is SGHTA and CDR2 FQGNSA. J gave up 0 bases and V 6 bases, and 4 bases lay outside the gene matches.

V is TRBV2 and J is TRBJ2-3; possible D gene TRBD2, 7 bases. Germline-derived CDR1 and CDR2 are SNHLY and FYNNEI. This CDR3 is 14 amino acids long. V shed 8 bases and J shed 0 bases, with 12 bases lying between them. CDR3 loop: CASGGGRSTDTQYF. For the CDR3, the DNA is TGTGCCAGCGGGGGGGGCAGGAGCACAGATACGCAGTATTTT.

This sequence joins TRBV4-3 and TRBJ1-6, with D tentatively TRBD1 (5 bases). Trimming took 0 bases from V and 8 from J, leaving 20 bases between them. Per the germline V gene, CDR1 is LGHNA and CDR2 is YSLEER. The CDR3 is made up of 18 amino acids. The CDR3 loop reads CASSQESRGSSPDSPLHF. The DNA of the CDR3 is TGCGCCAGCAGCCAAGAGTCTAGGGGCAGTTCGCCGGATTCACCCCTCCACTTT.

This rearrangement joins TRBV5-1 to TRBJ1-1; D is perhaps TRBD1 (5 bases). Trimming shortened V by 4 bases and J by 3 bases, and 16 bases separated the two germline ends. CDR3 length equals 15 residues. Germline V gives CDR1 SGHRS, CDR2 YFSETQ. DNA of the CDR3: TGCGCCAGCAGCGGTTGGGGCAGGGCGGACACTGAAGCTTTCTTT. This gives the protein CASSGWGRADTEAFF.

CDR3 in DNA: TGTGCCTGGAGTGTGGCAAACCAAGAGACCCAGTACTTC. Protein product: CAWSVANQETQYF. The V call is TRBV30, the J call TRBJ2-5; D not resolved. Germline V gives CDR1 GTSNPN, CDR2 SVGIG (reference sequence). V was shortened by 0 bases and J by 0 bases, with 5 bases between the two germline ends. The CDR3 loop spans 13 amino acids.

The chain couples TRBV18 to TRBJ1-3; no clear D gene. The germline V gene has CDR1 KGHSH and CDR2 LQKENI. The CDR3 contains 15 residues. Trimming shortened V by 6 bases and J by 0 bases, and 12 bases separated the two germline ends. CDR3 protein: CASSETFHSGNTIYF. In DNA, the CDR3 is TGTGCCAGCTCCGAGACATTTCACTCTGGAAACACCATATATTTT.

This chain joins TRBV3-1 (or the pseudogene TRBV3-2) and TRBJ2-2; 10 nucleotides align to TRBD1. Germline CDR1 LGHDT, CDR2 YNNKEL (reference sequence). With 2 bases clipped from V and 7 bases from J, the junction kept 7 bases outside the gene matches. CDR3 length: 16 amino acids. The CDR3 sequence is CASSQKGGQGIGELFF. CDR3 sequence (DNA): TGTGCCAGCAGCCAAAAGGGGGGACAGGGGATCGGGGAGCTGTTTTTT.

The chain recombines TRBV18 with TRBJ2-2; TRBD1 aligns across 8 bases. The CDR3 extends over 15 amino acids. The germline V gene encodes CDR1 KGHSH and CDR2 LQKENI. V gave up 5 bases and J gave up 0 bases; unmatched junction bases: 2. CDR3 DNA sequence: TGTGCCAGCTCAGGACAGGGCCCGAACACCGGGGAGCTGTTTTTT. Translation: CASSGQGPNTGELFF. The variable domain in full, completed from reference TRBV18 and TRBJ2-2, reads NAGVMQNPRHLVRRRGQEARLRCSPMKGHSHVYWYRQLPEEGLKFMVYLQKENIIDESGMPKERFSAEFPKEGPSILRIQQVVRGDSAAYFCASSGQGPNTGELFFGEGSRLTVL.

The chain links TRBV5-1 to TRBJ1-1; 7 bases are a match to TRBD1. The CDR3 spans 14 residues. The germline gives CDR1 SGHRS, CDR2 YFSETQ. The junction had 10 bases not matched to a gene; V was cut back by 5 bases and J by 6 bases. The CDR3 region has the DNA TGCGCCAGCAGACGACAGGGTGGAAATCCTGAAGCTTTCTTT. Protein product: CASRRQGGNPEAFF.

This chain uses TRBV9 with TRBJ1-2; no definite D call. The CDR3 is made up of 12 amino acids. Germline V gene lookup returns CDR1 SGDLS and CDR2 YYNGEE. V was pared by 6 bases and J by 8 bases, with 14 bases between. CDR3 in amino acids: CASTTSAGGYTF. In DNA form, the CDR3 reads TGTGCCAGCACGACATCGGCGGGGGGCTACACCTTC.

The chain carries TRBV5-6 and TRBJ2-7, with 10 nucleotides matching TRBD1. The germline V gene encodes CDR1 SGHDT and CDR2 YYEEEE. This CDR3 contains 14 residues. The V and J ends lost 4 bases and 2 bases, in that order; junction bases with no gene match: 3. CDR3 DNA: TGTGCCAGCAGCCCCGGGACAGGGGCCTACGAGCAGTACTTC. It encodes CASSPGTGAYEQYF.

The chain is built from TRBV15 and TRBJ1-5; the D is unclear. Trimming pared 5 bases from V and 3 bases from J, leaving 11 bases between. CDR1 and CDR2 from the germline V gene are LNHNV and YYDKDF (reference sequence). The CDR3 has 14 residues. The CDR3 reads CATSRPEDNQPQHF. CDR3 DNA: TGTGCCACCAGCCGACCTGAGGACAATCAGCCCCAGCATTTT.

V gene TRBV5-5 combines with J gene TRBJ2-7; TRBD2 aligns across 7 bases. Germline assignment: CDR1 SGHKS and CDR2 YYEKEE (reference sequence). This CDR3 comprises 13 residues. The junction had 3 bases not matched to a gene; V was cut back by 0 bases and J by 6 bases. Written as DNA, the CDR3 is TGTGCCAGCAGCTTGGGTCCGGGGGGCGAGCAGTACTTC. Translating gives CASSLGPGGEQYF.

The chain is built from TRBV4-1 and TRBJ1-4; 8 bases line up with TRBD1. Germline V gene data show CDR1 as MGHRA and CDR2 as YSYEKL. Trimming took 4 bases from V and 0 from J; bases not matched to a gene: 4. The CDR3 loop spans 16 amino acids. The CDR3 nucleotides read TGCGCCAGCAGCCGAATACAGGGGGCAACTAATGAAAAACTGTTTTTT. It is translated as CASSRIQGATNEKLFF.

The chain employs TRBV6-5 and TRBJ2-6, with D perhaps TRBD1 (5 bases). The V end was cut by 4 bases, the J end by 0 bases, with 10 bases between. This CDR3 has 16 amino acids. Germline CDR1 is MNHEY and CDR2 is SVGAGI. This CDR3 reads CASSSTVSSGANVLTF. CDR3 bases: TGTGCCAGCAGTTCGACAGTTTCCTCTGGGGCCAACGTCCTGACTTTC.

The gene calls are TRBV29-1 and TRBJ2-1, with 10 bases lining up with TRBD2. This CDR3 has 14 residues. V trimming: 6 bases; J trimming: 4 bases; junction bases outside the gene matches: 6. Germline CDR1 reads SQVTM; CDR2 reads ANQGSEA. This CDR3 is CSVRRTSGYNEQFF. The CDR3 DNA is TGCAGCGTACGCCGGACTAGCGGATACAATGAGCAGTTCTTC.

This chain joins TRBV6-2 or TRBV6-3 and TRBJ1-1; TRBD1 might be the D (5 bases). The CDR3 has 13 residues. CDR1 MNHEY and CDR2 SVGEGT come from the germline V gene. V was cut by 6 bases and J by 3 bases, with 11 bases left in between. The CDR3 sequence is CASSRWGDTEAFF. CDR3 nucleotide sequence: TGTGCCAGCAGCCGTTGGGGGGACACTGAAGCTTTCTTT.

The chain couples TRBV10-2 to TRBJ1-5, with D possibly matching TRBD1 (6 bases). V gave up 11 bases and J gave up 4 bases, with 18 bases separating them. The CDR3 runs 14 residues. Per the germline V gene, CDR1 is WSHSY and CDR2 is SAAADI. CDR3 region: CAAGDGTRNQPQHF. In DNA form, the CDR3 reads TGCGCCGCGGGAGACGGGACAAGAAATCAGCCCCAGCATTTT.

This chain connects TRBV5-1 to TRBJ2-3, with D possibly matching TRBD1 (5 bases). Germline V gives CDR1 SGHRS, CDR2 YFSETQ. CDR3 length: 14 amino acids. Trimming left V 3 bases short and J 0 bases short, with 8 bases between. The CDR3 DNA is TGCGCCAGCAGCTCTAGACAGAGCACAGATACGCAGTATTTT. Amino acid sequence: CASSSRQSTDTQYF.

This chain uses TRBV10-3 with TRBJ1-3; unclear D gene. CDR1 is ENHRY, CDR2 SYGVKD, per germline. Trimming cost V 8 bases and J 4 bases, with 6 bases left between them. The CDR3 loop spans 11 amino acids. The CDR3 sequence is CAISSGNTIYF. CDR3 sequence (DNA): TGTGCCATCTCTTCCGGAAACACCATATATTTT.

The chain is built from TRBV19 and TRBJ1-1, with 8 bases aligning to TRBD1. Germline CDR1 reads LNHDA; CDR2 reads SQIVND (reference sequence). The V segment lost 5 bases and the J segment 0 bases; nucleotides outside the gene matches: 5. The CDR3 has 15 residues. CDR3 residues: CASSPLTGVNTEAFF. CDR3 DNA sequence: TGTGCCAGTAGTCCCCTGACAGGGGTGAACACTGAAGCTTTCTTT.

For the CDR3, the DNA is TGTGCCAGCAGTGTGGGGAAGACAGGGAGCAATCAGCCCCAGCATTTT. Its translation: CASSVGKTGSNQPQHF. This sequence joins TRBV6-1 and TRBJ1-5; TRBD1 matches at 7 bases. This CDR3 spans 16 amino acids. Germline lookup yields CDR1 MNHNS and CDR2 SASEGT. Trimming at V came to 4 bases and at J to 1 base, leaving 7 bases not matched to a gene.

CDR3 coding DNA: TGTGCCAGCAGCGCCTCGGGGAACACTGAAGCTTTCTTT. Protein sequence: CASSASGNTEAFF. The V gene is TRBV7-3, the J gene TRBJ1-1; D not certain. V was clipped by 5 bases and J by 1 base, with 8 bases between them. Germline V gene data show CDR1 as SGHTA and CDR2 as FQGTGA. The CDR3 loop spans 13 amino acids.

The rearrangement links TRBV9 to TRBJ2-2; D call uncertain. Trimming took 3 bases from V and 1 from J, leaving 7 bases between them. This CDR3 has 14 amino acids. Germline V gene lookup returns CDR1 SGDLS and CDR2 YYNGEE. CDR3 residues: CASSDALNTGELFF. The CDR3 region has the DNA TGTGCCAGCAGCGACGCGCTGAACACCGGGGAGCTGTTTTTT. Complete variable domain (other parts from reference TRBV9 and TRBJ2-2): DSGVTQTPKHLITATGQRVTLRCSPRSGDLSVYWYQQSLDQGLQFLIQYYNGEERAKGNILERFSAQQFPDLHSELNLSSLELGDSALYFCASSDALNTGELFFGEGSRLTVL.

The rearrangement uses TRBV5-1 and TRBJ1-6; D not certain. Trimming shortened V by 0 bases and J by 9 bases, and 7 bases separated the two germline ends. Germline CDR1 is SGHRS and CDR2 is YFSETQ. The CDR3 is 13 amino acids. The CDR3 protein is CASSLEPSSPLHF. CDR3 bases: TGCGCCAGCAGCTTGGAACCCAGTTCACCCCTCCACTTT.